This TCR beta chain was sequenced in a study of shared clonotypes between healthy human individuals. Looking at the study overall: A few men and a couple of women, aged 18 to 49, were donors. Donors had three CD4 naive, three CD4 memory, two CD8 naive and one CD8 memory plate apiece.

Turning to this clone: Its antigen is unidentified.

Germline V CDR1 and CDR2: SEHNR, FQNEAQ (reference sequence). The CDR3 sequence is 13 residues long. V dropped 1 base and J dropped 7 bases, with 10 bases sitting between them. As processed by the authors: ImmunoSEQ yielded junction-only sequences lacking quality scores, so filtering differed. Using immunoSEQ multiplex PCR, the repertoire was profiled, and TCRdb retains in-frame clones only, with some absent. Clonal size and the V and J genes are those of that table, whereas D and trimming came from the DNA. The table has about 1,800,000 clones, roughly 95% seen once. Whole-study results and caveats: Memory subsets generally showed lower estimated richness than naive subsets.

CD45RO-negative, CCR7-positively selected cells formed the naive CD8 fraction, excluding terminally differentiated effector memory CD45RA+ cells. Sample: naive CD8+ T cells sorted from blood. V and J are TRBV7-9 and TRBJ1-2; possibly TRBD1 for D (6 bases). This TCR derives from a man aged 18 to 30 in good health. CDR3 amino acids: CASSLDRVPGYTF. Here the CDR3 DNA reads TGTGCCAGCAGCTTAGACAGGGTCCCTGGCTACACCTTC.